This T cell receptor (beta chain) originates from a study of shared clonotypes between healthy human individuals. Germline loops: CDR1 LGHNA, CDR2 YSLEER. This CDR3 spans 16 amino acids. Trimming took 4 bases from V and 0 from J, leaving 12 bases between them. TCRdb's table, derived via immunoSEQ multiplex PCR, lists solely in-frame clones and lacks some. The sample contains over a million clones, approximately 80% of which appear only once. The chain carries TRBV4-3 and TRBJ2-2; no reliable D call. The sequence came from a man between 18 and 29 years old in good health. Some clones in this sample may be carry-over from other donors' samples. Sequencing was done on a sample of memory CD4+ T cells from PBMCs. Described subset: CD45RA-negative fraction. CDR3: CASSLRALANTGELFF. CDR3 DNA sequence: TGCGCCAGCAGCCTTCGGGCTTTAGCGAACACCGGGGAGCTGTTTTTT.